This record concerns one TCR beta chain sequence. The antigen is undetermined. This entry is derived from a study of OX40 agonist ivuxolimab in advanced cancers. About the research overall: An agonistic human IgG2 monoclonal antibody against OX40 (CD134) was given. The study, taken as a whole, reports: In general, CD8+ T cells held more expanded clones than CD4+ did, on average. Expansion of clones was among the lowest in partial responders at 0.1-3.0 mg/kg. Clonal expansion by week 6 occurred in CD4+ and CD8+ blood T cells (at 0.1 to 3.0 mg/kg).

Method: immunoSEQ multiplex PCR; TCRdb's copy keeps in-frame clones and lacks some. The sample has approximately 50,000 clones; approximately 80% are singletons. Trimming stripped 3 bases from V and 8 bases from J, with 13 bases between. The CDR3 is made up of 13 amino acids. Germline loops: CDR1 LNHDA, CDR2 SQIVND (reference sequence). This material consisted of CD4+ or CD8+ T cells sorted from blood, taken in a trial of the OX40 agonist ivuxolimab. The clonotype originates from an adult with an advanced solid tumor such as melanoma, head and neck, liver or kidney cancer. The chain links TRBV19 to TRBJ1-2; D is uncertain. CDR3 amino acids: CASSIGKGGGYTF. The DNA of the CDR3 is TGTGCCAGTAGTATTGGAAAGGGAGGCGGCTACACCTTC.